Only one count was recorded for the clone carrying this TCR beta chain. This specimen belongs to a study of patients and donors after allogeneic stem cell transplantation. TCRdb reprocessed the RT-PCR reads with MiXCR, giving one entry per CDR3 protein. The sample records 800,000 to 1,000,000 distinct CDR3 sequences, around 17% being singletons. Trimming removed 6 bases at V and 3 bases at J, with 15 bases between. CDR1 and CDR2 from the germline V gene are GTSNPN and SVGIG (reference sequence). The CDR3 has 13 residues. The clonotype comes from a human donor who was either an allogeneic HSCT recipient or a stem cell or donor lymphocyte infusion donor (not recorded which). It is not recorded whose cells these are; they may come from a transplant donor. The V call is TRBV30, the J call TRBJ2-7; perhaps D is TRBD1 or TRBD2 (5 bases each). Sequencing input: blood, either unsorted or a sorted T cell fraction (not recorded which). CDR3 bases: TGTGCCTGTACCCCGGGACGGAACTACGAGCAGTACTTC. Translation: CACTPGRNYEQYF.